The T cell receptor (beta chain) under discussion was sequenced for a study of blood T cell repertoires in COVID-19. The overall study: Samples taken during acute and convalescent COVID-19 were collected in the United States, Italy and Spain. The analysed material was cDNA or gDNA that came from T cells, B-cell-depleted T cells, or PBMCs.

In the original processing: Reference gene primer amplification yielded estimated nucleated cell counts. Here immunoSEQ multiplex PCR was the method, and the copy in TCRdb shows in-frame clones only, minus some. The DNA was the basis for D and trimming; V, J and clone size are from that table. Of under 200,000 clones in the sample, 75% to 90% were seen once. The CDR3 contains 13 residues. Per the germline V gene, CDR1 is DFQATT and CDR2 is SNEGSKA (reference sequence). Trimming removed 3 bases from V and 3 bases from J; junction bases left unmatched: 5. Sequenced material: peripheral blood. This chain links TRBV20-1 with TRBJ2-7; 7 bases are a match to TRBD1. The sequence came from a woman aged 55-69 years with acute or convalescent COVID-19. The CDR3 coding sequence is TGCAGTGCTAGTACGTGGGACAGCTACGAGCAGTACTTC. It translates to CSASTWDSYEQYF.